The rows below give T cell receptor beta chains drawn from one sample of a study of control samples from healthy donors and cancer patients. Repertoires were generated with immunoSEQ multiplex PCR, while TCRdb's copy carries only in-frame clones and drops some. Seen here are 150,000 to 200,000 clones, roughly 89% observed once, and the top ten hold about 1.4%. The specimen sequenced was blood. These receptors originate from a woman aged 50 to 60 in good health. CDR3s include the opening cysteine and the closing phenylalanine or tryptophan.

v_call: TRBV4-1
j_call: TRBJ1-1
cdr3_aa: CASSQDNSWGGEAFF

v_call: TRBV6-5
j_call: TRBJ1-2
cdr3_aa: CASSFGQASGYTF

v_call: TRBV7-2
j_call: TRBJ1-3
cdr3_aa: CASSLVGWGSSGNTIYF

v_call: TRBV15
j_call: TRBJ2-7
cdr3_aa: CATSRGRLAGHNEQYF

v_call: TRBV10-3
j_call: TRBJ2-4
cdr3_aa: CAISTGPAKNIQYF

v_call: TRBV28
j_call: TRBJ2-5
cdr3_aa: CASFGQGMGTQYF

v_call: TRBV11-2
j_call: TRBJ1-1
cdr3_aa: CASSLVNRVGAEAFF

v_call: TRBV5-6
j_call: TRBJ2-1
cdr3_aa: CASSLVSDEQFF

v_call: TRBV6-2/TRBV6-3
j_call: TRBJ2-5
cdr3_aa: CASSYQLARETQYF

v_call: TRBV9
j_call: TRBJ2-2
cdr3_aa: CASSVDGLAGELFF

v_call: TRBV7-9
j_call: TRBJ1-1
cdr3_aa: CASSLVRDAFF

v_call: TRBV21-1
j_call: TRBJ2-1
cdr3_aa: CASSKGGLAGEIHNEQFF

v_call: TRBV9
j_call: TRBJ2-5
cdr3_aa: CASSISQGAETQYF

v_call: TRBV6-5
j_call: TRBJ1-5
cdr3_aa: CASSYGKYSNQPQHF

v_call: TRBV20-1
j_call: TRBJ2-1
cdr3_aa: CSASTGNEQFF

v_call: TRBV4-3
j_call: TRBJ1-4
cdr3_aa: CASSQVLGPSKSNEKLFF

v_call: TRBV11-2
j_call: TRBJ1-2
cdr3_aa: CASSSFRGGFNYGYTF

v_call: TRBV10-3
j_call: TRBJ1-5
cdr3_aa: CAISDGITRGNQPQHF

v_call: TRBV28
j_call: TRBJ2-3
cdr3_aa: CASSLLGDTQYF

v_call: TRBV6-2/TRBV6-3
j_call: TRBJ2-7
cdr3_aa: CASSPAWGDPSYEQYF

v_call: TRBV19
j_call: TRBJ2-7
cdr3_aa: CASSRRTGEEQYF

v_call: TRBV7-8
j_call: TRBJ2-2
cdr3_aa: CASSLAGHNTGELFF

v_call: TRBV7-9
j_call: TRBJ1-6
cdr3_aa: CASSTPGTDNSPLHF

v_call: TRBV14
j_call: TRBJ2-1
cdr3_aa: CASSYAPSGQNEQFF

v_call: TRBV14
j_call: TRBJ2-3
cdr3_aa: CASSGASSTDTQYF

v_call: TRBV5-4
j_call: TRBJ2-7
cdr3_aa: CASSLRGAKSYEQYF

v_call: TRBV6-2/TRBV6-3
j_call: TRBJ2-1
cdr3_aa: CASSLTSGSFHEQFF

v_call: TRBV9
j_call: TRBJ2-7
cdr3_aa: CASSSTGDLYYEQYF

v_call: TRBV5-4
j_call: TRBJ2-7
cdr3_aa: CASSRDGGATYEQYF

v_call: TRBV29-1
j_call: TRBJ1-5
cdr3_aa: CSVEGDPRSNQPQHF

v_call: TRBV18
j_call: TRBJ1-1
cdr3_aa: CASSPGIGGTEAFF

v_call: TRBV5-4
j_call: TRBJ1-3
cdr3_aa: CASSLGGTSGNTIYF

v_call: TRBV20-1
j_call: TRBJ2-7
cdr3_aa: CSALLYEQYF

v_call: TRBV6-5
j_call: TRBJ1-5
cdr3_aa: CASSYVGGQPQHF

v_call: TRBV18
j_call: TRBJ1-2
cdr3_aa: CASSPPGTTNYGYTF

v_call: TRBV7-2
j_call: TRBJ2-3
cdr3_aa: CASSQRGADTQYF

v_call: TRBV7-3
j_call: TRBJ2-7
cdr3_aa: CASSLDLGYEQYF

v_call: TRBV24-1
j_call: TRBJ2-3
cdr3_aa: CATSDSGLAAFTDTQYF

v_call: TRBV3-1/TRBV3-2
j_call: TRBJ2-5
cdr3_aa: CASSQERLAGHGETQYF

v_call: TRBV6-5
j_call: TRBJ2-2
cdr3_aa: CASTGLQAGELFF

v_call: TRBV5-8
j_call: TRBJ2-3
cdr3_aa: CATLEREGLDTQYF

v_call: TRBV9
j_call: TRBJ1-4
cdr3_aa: CASSGQGSNEKLFF

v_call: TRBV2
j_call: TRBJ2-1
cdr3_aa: CASSDPLVNEQFF

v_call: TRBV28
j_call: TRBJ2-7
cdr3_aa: CASSLGGTSPIAYEQYF

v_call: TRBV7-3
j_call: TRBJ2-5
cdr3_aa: CASSSQGAQETQYF

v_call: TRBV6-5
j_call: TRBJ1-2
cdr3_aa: CATLSSAGGYTF

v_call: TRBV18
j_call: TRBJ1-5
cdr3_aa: CASSPGRVPNQPQHF

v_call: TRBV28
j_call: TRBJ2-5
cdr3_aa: CASSFPSDRVAQETQYF

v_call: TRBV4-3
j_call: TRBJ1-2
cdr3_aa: CASSQDFSQGGYGYTF

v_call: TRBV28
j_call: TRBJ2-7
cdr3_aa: CASSPGERKAYEQYF

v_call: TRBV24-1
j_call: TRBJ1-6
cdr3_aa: CATSDTSAGQDSPLHF

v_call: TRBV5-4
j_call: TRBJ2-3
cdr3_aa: CASSLAGSTDTQYF

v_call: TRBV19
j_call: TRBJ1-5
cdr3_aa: CASTGQGLSNQPQHF